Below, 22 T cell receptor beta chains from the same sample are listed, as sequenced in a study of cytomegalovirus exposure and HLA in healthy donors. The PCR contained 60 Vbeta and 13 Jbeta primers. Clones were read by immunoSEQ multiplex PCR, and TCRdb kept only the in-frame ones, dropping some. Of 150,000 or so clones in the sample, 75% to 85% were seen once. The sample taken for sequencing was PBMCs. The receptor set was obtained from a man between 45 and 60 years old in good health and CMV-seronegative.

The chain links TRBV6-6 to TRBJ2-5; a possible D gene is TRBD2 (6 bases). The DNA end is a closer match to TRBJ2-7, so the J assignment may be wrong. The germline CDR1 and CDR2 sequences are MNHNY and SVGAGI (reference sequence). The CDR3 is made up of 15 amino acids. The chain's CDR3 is CASRGGVGLSYEQYF. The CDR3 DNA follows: TGTGCCAGCAGGGGCGGGGTGGGACTTTCCTACGAGCAGTACTTC.

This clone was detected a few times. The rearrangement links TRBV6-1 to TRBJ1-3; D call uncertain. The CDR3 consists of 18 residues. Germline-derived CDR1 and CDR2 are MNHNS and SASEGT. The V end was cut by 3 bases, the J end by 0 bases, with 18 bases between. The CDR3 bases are TGTGCCAGCAGTGATGCGTTAGGCAGCGCACTCTCTGGAAACACCATATATTTT. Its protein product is CASSDALGSALSGNTIYF.

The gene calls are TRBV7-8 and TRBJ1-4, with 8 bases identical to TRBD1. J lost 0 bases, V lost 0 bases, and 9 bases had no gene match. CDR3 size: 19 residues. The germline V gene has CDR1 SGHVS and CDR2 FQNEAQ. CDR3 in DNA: TGTGCCAGCAGCTTAGCGGGGAGGACAGGGACTCCAACTAATGAAAAACTGTTTTTT. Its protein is CASSLAGRTGTPTNEKLFF.

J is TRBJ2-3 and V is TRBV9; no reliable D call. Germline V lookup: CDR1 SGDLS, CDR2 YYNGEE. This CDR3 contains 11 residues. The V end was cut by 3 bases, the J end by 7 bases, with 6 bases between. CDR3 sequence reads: CASSEQNTQYF. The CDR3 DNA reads TGTGCCAGCAGCGAACAGAATACGCAGTATTTT.

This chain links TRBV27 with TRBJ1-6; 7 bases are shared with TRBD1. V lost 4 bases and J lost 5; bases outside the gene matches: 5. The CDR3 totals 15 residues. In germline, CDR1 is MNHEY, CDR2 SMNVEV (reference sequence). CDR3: CASSSSGTDNSPLHF. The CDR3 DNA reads TGTGCCAGCAGTTCTTCCGGGACAGATAATTCACCCCTCCACTTT.

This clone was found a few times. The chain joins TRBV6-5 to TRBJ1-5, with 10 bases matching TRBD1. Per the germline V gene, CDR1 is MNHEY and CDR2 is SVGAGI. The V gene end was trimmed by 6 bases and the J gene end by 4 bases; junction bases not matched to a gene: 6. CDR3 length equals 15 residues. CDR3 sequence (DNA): TGTGCCAGCAGCATAGGGGGACAGGGGAATCAGCCCCAGCATTTT. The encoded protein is CASSIGGQGNQPQHF.

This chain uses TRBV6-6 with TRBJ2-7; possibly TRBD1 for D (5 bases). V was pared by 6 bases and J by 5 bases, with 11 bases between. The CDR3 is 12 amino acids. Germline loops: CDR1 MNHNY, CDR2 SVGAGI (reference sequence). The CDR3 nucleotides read TGTGCCAGCAGACAGGCATCCCACGAGCAGTACTTC. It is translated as CASRQASHEQYF.

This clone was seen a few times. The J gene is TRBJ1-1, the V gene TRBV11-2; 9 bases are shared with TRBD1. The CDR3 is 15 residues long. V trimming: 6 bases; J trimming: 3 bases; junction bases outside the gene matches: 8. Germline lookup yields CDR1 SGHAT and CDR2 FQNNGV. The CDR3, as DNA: TGTGCCAGCAGGAGAAGTCGGGACAGGGACACTGAAGCTTTCTTT. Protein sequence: CASRRSRDRDTEAFF.

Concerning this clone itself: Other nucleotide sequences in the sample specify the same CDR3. CDR3: CATSRGGTKNTGELFF. The CDR3 DNA reads as TGTGCCACCAGCAGAGGAGGGACAAAGAACACCGGGGAGCTGTTTTTT. The chain is built from TRBV15 and TRBJ2-2; D perhaps matches TRBD1 (6 bases). V dropped 1 base and J dropped 1 base, with 10 bases sitting between them. The germline V gene encodes CDR1 LNHNV and CDR2 YYDKDF (reference sequence). CDR3 length equals 16 residues.

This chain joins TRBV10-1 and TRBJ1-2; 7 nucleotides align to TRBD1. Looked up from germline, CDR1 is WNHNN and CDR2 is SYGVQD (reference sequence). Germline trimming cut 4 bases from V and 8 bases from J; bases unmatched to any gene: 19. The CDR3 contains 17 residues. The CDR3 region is CASSVAQPGSGGRGYTF. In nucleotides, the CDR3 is TGCGCCAGCAGTGTCGCCCAACCCGGATCAGGGGGTAGAGGCTACACCTTC.

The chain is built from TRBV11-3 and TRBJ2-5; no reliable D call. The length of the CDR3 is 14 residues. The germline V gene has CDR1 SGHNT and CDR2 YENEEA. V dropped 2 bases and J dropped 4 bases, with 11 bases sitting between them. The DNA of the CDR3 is TGTGCCAGCAGCTTATTAATCGGGTCAGAGACCCAGTACTTC. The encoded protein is CASSLLIGSETQYF. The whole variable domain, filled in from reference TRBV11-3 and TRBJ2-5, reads EAGVVQSPRYKIIEKKQPVAFWCNPISGHNTLYWYLQNLGQGPELLIRYENEEAVDDSQLPKDRFSAERLKGVDSTLKIQPAELGDSAVYLCASSLLIGSETQYFGPGTRLLVL.

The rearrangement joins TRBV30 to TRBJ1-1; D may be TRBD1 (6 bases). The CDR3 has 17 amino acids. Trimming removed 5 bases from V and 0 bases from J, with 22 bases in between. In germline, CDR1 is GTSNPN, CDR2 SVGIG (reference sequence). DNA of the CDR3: TGTGCCTGGGGACAGCGCTTGCTAGTCGGTATGAACACTGAAGCTTTCTTT. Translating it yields CAWGQRLLVGMNTEAFF.

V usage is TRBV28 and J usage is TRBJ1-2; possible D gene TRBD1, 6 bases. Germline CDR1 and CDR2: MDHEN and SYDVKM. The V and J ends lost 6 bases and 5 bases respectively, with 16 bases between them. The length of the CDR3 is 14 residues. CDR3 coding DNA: TGTGCCAGCAGCTACACAGGGCAACTATATGGCTACACCTTC. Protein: CASSYTGQLYGYTF.

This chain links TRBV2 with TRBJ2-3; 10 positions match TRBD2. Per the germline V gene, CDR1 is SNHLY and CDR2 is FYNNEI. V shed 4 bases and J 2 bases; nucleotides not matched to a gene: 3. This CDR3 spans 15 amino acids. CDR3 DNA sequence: TGTGCCAGCAGTGCACTAGCGGGGTTCACAGATACGCAGTATTTT. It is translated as CASSALAGFTDTQYF.

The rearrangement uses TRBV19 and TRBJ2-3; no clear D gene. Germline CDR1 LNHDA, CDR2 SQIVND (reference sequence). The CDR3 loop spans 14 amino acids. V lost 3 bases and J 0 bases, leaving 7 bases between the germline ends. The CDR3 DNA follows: TGTGCCAGTAGTATCGACTCTAGCACAGATACGCAGTATTTT. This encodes CASSIDSSTDTQYF.

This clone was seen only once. The CDR3 DNA reads as TGTGCCAGCAGCCCCATGCCGGGACTAGCGGAAGAGACCCAGTACTTC. It encodes CASSPMPGLAEETQYF. The chain recombines TRBV7-9 with TRBJ2-5, with 11 bases fitting TRBD2. The CDR3 loop spans 16 amino acids. The germline gives CDR1 SEHNR, CDR2 FQNEAQ (reference sequence). V gave up 5 bases and J gave up 3 bases; unmatched junction bases: 8.

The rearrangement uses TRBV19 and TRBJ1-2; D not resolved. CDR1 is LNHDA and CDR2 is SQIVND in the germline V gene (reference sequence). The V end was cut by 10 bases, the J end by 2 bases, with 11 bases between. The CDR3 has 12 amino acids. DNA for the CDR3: TGTGCCATTGAGACGGGGAACTATGGCTACACCTTC. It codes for CAIETGNYGYTF.

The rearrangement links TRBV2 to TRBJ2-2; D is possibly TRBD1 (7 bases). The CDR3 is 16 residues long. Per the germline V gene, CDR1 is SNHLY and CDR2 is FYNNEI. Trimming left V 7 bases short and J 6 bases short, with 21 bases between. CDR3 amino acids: CASKTGGTERPGELFF. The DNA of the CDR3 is TGTGCCAGCAAAACAGGCGGGACAGAGAGGCCCGGGGAGCTGTTTTTT.

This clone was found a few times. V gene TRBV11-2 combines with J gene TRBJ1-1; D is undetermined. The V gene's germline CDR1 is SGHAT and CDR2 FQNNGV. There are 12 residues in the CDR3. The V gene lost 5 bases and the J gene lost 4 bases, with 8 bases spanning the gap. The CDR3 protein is CASSQVSTEAFF. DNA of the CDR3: TGTGCCAGCAGCCAGGTCTCCACTGAAGCTTTCTTT.

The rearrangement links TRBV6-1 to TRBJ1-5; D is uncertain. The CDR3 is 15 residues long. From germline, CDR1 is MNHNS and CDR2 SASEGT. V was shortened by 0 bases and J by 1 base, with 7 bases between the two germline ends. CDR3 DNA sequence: TGTGCCAGCAGTGAAGCGCTGGGCAGCAATCAGCCCCAGCATTTT. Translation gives CASSEALGSNQPQHF.

The CDR3 nucleotides read TGTGCCAGCAGTGGGGGACACCCGAATAGCAATCAGCCCCAGCATTTT. This translates into CASSGGHPNSNQPQHF. The genes are TRBV28 and TRBJ1-5; D might be TRBD1 (6 bases). This CDR3 has 16 amino acids. Between the trimmed V and J ends, which lost 5 bases and 0 bases, there was a span of 14 bases. In germline, CDR1 is MDHEN, CDR2 SYDVKM.

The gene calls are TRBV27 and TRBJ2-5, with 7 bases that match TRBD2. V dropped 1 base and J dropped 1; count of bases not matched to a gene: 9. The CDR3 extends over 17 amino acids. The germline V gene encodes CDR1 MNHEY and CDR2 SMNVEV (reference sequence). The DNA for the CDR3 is TGTGCCAGCAGTTTATTGGGGGGAGGGAGGGTCCAAGAGACCCAGTACTTC. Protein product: CASSLLGGGRVQETQYF.